One T cell receptor beta chain is described in this entry. This sample was included in a study of blood T cell repertoires in COVID-19. Study-wide background: COVID-19 samples from acute and convalescent phases originated in the United States, Italy and Spain. In each case, the material was cDNA or gDNA derived from T cells, B-cell-depleted T cells, or PBMCs.

Original analysis: Estimation of nucleated cell counts was performed using reference gene primer amplification. Method: immunoSEQ multiplex PCR; TCRdb's copy keeps in-frame clones and lacks some. V, J and clone size derive from that table, while D and trimming were established from the DNA sequence. The repertoire holds about 83,000 clones, with more than 80% as singletons. Sequencing used peripheral blood. The receptor's source is an elderly woman with acute or convalescent COVID-19.

This CDR3 reads CASGLGRGRETQYF. The DNA of the CDR3 is TGTGCTAGTGGTTTGGGAAGGGGGAGAGAGACCCAGTACTTC. The V and J genes are TRBV12-5 and TRBJ2-5; tentative D call: TRBD1 (6 bases). The CDR3 has 14 amino acids. V lost 1 base and J lost 4, with 10 bases in between. The germline CDR1 and CDR2 sequences are LGHNT and FRNRAP.